This record looks at one T cell receptor beta chain sequence and its context. Per the study methods: From reference gene primer amplification, estimates of nucleated cell counts were derived. Assay: immunoSEQ multiplex PCR; the TCRdb copy retains only in-frame clones and omits some. The DNA gave D and trimming, while V, J and clone size come from that table. The sample carries 50,000 to 70,000 clones, about 88% recorded once. The sample belongs to a study of blood T cell repertoires in COVID-19. The CDR3 contains 15 residues. V lost 6 bases to trimming and J lost 0 bases, with 13 bases between them. Per the germline V gene, CDR1 is MNHEY and CDR2 is SMNVEV (reference sequence).

What was sequenced was peripheral blood. The source of this sequence is a man between 65 and 85 years old with active COVID-19. The chain couples TRBV27 to TRBJ2-3; D unclear. In DNA form, the CDR3 reads TGTGCCAGCAGCTTTACTTTTTTGAGCACAGATACGCAGTATTTT. This gives the protein CASSFTFLSTDTQYF.